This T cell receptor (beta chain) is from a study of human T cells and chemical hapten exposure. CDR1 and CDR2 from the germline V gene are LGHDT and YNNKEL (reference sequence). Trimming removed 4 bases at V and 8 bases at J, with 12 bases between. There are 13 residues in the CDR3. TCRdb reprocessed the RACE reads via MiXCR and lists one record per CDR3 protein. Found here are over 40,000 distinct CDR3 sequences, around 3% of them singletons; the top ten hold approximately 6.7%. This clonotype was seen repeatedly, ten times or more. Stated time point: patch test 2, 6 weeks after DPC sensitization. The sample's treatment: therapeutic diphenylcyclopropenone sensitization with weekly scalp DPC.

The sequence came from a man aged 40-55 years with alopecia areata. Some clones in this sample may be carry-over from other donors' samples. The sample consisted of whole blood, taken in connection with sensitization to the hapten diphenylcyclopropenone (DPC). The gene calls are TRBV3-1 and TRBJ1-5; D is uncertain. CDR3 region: CASSPRPLEPQHF. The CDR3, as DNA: TGTGCCAGCAGCCCGCGGCCCCTGGAGCCCCAGCATTTT.